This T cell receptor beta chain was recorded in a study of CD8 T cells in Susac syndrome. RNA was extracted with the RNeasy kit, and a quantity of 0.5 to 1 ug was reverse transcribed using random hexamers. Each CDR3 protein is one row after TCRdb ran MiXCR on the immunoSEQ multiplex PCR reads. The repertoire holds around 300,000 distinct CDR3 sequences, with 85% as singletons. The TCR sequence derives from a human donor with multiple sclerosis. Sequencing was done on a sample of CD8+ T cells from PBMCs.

The CDR3 sequence: CASSPKDGNQPQHF. The CDR3 DNA is TGCGCCAGCAGCCCTAAGGACGGAAATCAGCCCCAGCATTTT. The V and J genes are TRBV4-1 and TRBJ1-5; D is unclear. V lost 4 bases to trimming and J lost 4 bases, with 11 bases between them. In germline, CDR1 is MGHRA, CDR2 YSYEKL. The CDR3 has 14 amino acids.